These T cell receptor beta chains were read from a single sample in a study of cytomegalovirus exposure and HLA in healthy donors. Assay: immunoSEQ multiplex PCR; the TCRdb copy retains only in-frame clones and omits some. Among under 200,000 clones listed, more than 60% were seen once. The specimen sequenced was PBMCs. These receptor sequences come from a woman aged 25 to 39 in good health and CMV-seronegative. CDR3s include the opening cysteine and the closing phenylalanine or tryptophan. The D gene is left open where the match is weak.

J gene,V gene,D gene,CDR3 protein,CDR3 DNA
TRBJ1-2,TRBV7-9,.,CASSLEGVKVSNYGYTF,TGTGCCAGCAGCTTAGAAGGGGTCAAGGTATCTAACTATGGCTACACCTTC
TRBJ1-1,TRBV2,.,CASIEGGNAEAFF,TGTGCCAGCATCGAGGGGGGGAACGCTGAAGCTTTCTTT
TRBJ1-6,TRBV18,.,CASSPPVSNSPLHF,TGTGCCAGCTCACCACCAGTGAGTAATTCACCCCTCCACTTT
TRBJ2-7,TRBV5-1,.,CASSWAGPYEQYF,TGCGCCAGCTCCTGGGCGGGACCCTACGAGCAGTACTTC
TRBJ1-1,TRBV30,TRBD1,CAWSPGQGARTEAFF,TGTGCCTGGAGTCCGGGACAGGGGGCGCGCACTGAAGCTTTCTTT
TRBJ1-1,TRBV7-9,.,CASSPRTANVGAFF,TGTGCCAGCAGCCCTAGGACAGCAAACGTAGGAGCTTTCTTT
TRBJ1-5,TRBV4-1,.,CASSQDGTYKSQHF,TGCGCCAGCAGCCAAGACGGGACATACAAGTCCCAGCATTTT
TRBJ1-3,TRBV5-1,.,CASSSSGELTIYF,TGCGCCAGCAGCTCTTCGGGAGAGCTCACCATATATTTT
TRBJ1-6,TRBV6-5,TRBD1,CASTQQGAQTLHF,TGTGCCAGCACCCAACAGGGGGCTCAGACCCTCCACTTT
TRBJ1-2,TRBV5-1,.,CASSLEAGPNYGYTF,TGCGCCAGCAGCTTGGAAGCAGGGCCTAACTATGGCTACACCTTC
TRBJ1-1,TRBV29-1,TRBD1,CSVQDRGLMNTEAFF,TGCAGCGTTCAGGACAGGGGGCTGATGAACACTGAAGCTTTCTTT
TRBJ1-1,TRBV2,.,CASGQLRGNTEAFF,TGTGCCAGCGGACAGTTGAGGGGGAACACTGAAGCTTTCTTT
TRBJ2-1,TRBV15,.,CATSSFRGASNEQFF,TGTGCCACCAGCAGCTTCCGGGGGGCGTCCAATGAGCAGTTCTTC